This TCR beta chain was captured by sequencing in a study of T cells in Graves' hyperthyroidism and ophthalmopathy (dated 2019 in TCRdb). For context, the study as a whole: Peripheral blood samples were taken at the time of initial diagnosis, prior to any treatment. To identify distinguishing TCR V-J signatures, a discovery cohort of around 100 patients was used, comprising some 45 with Graves' ophthalmopathy and some 60 with stable Graves' hyperthyroidism. Prospective prediction of ophthalmopathy was tested in an independent validation cohort of 18 hyperthyroidism patients and some 17 patients who later progressed to ophthalmopathy. The 100 discovery patients were divided at random into training and test sets in a 7:3 ratio. In addition, the study compared T-cell repertoires in thyroid tissue and in blood from six Graves' hyperthyroidism patients. After sampling, hyperthyroidism patients received methimazole starting at 30 mg daily, and ophthalmopathy patients received high-dose intravenous methylprednisolone. TCR Vbeta CDR3 sequencing of approximately 140 peripheral blood samples (43 ophthalmopathy, over 70 hyperthyroidism and some 17 progressor patients) is reported in the paper. Paper-wide results and their limitations: In cross-validation, a model built on a 13 V-J signature told ophthalmopathy apart from stable hyperthyroidism with just under 90% sensitivity and around 84% specificity, and in testing the same model reached 80%/75%. Sample size was not statistically predetermined, and blinding of investigators to group allocation was not performed. In validation, the model predicted progression to ophthalmopathy a median of roughly 6.5 months before onset, with approximately 71% sensitivity and more than 72% specificity. Most expanded thyroid clonotypes (frequency above 0.001) were also detected in blood, a finding suggesting that blood repertoires may reflect thyroid immune responses.

Stable Graves' hyperthyroidism was defined as the absence of progression to ophthalmopathy over 18 months of follow-up. Hyperthyroidism patients were aged 18 to 65 years and newly diagnosed, with disease duration of less than 2 months. Patients with uncontrolled infections, other autoimmune diseases, pregnancy or lactation were excluded. Diagnoses were established on the basis of clinical symptoms, serum thyroxine and TRAb, thyroid ultrasound, and orbital computed tomography. Ficoll-Paque density gradient centrifugation was used to isolate PBMCs from about 9.4 ml of fresh peripheral blood. Total RNA was extracted with Trizol reagent, and quality was checked on an Agilent 2100 Bioanalyzer. Trimming leaves V shorter by 6 bases and J shorter by 0 bases, with the junction holding 8 bases beyond the gene matches. From a lookup of the germline V gene, CDR1 and CDR2 are SGDLS and YYNGEE. The CDR3 extends over 15 residues, inclusive of both ends. The DNA shown is the 45-base CDR3, in frame from base 1.

On this clonotype itself: No cognate antigen has been identified for it. The conserved final phenylalanine or tryptophan is absent from the CDR3, which likely points to a read error.

TCR beta CDR3 regions were amplified from RNA transcripts. A first-round RT-PCR of the TCR CDR3 used the HTBI primer set with the Qiagen OneStep RT-PCR kit. Libraries were constructed in a second round of multiplex PCR, after which size selection and purification were carried out. The libraries were sequenced on an Illumina HiSeq2000 using paired-end 100 bp reads. The source study handled its data this way. Raw data were processed with SOAPnuke, discarding reads with adapters, uncalled bases, mean Phred below 15, or no exact constant-primer or identifier match. High-quality paired reads were merged with COPE v1.2.5, and unique nucleotide sequences were defined as clonotypes. MiTCR v1.1 was used to align the clonotypes against IMGT TRBV, TRBD and TRBJ reference segments. Only V-J combinations with frequency above 0.0001, covering about 99% of repertoires, were analysed. The TCS score was defined as the ratio of F50 (clonal expansion) to E x V (chaos), calculated using BLOSUM62-based TCRdist between CDR3 peptides within each V-J. Welch's t-statistics and random forest reduced around 550 V-J features to about 12, which were used in a naive Bayes classifier (R e1071). The public reads were reprocessed in TCRdb via fastp at Q25 and MiXCR, keeping in-frame beta chains. Every entry covers one CDR3 protein and lists the most common genes and DNA from its rows. It is TCRdb's table, rather than the study itself, that gives the V and J calls and clone size. This sample has approximately 740,000 distinct CDR3 sequences in its table, and around 15% of those were observed once. Roughly a tenth of the sample is in the top ten clones.

This chain is built from TRBV9 and TRBJ1-1; TRBD1 agrees with 7 junctional bases. Sequencing input: blood. The clonotype comes from a woman in her late teens or twenties with Graves' hyperthyroidism. The DNA sequence is given as TGTGCCAGCAACCTAGTGACAGGGCTGAACACTGAAGCTTTCTCT. This gives the protein CASNLVTGLNTEAFS.